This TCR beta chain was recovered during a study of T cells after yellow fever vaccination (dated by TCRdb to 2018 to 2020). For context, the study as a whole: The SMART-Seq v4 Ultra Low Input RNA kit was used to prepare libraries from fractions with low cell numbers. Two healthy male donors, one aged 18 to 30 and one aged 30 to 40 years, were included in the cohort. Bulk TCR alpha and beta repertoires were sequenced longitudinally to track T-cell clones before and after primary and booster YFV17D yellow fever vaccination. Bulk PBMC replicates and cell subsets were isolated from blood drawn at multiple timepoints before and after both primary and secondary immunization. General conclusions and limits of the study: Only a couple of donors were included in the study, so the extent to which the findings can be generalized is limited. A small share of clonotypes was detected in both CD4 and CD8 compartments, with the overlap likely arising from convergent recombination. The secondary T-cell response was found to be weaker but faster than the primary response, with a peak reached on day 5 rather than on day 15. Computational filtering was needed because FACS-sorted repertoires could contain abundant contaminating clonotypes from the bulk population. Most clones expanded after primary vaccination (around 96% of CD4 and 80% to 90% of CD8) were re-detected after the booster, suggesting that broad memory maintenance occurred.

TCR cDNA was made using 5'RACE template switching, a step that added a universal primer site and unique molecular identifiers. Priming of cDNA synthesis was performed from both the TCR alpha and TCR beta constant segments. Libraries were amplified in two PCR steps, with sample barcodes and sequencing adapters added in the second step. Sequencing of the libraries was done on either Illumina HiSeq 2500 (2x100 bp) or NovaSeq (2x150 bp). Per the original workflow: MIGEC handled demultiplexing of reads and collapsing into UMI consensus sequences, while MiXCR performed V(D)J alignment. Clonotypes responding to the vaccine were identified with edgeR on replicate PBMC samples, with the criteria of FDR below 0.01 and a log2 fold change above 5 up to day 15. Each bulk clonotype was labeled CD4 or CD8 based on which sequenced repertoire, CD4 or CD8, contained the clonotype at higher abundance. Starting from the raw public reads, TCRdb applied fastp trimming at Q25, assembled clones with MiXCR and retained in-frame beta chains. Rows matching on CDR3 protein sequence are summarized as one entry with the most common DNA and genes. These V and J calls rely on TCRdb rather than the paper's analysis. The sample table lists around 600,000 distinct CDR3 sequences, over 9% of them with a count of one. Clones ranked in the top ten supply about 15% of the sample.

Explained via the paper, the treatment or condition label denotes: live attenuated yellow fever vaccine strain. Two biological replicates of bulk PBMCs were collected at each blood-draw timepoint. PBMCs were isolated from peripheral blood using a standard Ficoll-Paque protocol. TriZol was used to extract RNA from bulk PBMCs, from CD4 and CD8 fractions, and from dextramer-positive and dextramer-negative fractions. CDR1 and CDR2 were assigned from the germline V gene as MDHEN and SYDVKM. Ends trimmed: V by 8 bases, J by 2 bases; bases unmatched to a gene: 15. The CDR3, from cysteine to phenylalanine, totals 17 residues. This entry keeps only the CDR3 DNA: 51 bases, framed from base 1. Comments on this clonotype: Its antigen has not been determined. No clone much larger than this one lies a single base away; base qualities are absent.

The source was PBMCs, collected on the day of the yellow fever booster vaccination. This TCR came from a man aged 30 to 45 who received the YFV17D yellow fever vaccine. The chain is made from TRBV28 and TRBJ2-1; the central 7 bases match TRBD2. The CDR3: CASSITLAESPYNEQFF. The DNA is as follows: TGTGCCAGCTCGATAACCCTAGCGGAGTCCCCCTACAATGAGCAGTTCTTC. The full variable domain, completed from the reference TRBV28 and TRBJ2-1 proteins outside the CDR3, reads DVKVTQSSRYLVKRTGEKVFLECVQDMDHENMFWYRQDPGLGLRLIYFSYDVKMKEKGDIPEGYSVSREKKERFSLILESASTNQTSMYLCASSITLAESPYNEQFFGPGTRLTVL.